This T cell receptor beta chain emerged from a study of CD8 T cells in ankylosing spondylitis. Quantitative barcoded 5'-RACE was used to prepare TCR beta libraries. TCRdb recomputed calls from the 5' RACE reads with MiXCR, one row per CDR3 protein. The sample carries approximately 150,000 distinct CDR3 sequences, about 32% recorded once. This clonotype appeared a few times. The antigen remains undetermined. V lost 5 bases, J lost 7 bases, and 24 bases lay in between. Germline V gene lookup returns CDR1 LNHNV and CDR2 YYDKDF (reference sequence). This CDR3 region has 17 residues. Whole-study findings and limits: For ankylosing spondylitis blood, a TCR beta motif of eight or nine highly homologous variants appeared characteristic. Reported data indicate significant enrichment of disease-linked clones within matched ankylosing spondylitis synovial fluid. Some of these motif variants have turned up before, in reports on reactive arthritis synovial fluid and blood.

The chain joins TRBV15 to TRBJ2-1; the D call may be TRBD1 or TRBD2 (5 bases each). Sequenced input: synovial fluid, either unsorted or a sorted T cell fraction (not recorded which). The clonotype originates from a male donor with ankylosing spondylitis. Here the CDR3 DNA reads TGTGCCACCAGCTCCGACCGGGACGCCTCCTATTTAAATGAGCAGTTCTTC. Protein: CATSSDRDASYLNEQFF.